This paragraph covers one T cell receptor (beta chain) sequence. Its antigen remains unknown. This entry comes from a study of shared clonotypes between healthy human individuals. Whole-study findings and limits: Non-shared clonotypes displayed generation probabilities falling below those of clonotypes present in all four donors. Clonotype sharing across several donors was observed for 4% to 6.5% of naive CD4 clonotypes.

This CDR3 spans 13 amino acids. The V segment lost 6 bases and the J segment 10 bases; nucleotides outside the gene matches: 7. Looked up from germline, CDR1 is SGHTA and CDR2 is FQGNSA. This table comes from immunoSEQ multiplex PCR, and its TCRdb copy is limited to in-frame clones, with some not included. Seen here are approximately 980,000 clones, over 75% observed once, and the top ten hold about 1.5%. The source is a man between 18 and 29 years old in good health. Sequencing input: memory CD4+ T cells sorted from blood. The subset denotes: CD45RA-negative fraction. The chain links TRBV7-2 to TRBJ2-7; 12 nucleotides align to TRBD2. The CDR3 is CASRRLAGGPQYF. CDR3 nucleotides: TGTGCCAGCAGGCGTCTAGCGGGAGGGCCTCAGTACTTC.